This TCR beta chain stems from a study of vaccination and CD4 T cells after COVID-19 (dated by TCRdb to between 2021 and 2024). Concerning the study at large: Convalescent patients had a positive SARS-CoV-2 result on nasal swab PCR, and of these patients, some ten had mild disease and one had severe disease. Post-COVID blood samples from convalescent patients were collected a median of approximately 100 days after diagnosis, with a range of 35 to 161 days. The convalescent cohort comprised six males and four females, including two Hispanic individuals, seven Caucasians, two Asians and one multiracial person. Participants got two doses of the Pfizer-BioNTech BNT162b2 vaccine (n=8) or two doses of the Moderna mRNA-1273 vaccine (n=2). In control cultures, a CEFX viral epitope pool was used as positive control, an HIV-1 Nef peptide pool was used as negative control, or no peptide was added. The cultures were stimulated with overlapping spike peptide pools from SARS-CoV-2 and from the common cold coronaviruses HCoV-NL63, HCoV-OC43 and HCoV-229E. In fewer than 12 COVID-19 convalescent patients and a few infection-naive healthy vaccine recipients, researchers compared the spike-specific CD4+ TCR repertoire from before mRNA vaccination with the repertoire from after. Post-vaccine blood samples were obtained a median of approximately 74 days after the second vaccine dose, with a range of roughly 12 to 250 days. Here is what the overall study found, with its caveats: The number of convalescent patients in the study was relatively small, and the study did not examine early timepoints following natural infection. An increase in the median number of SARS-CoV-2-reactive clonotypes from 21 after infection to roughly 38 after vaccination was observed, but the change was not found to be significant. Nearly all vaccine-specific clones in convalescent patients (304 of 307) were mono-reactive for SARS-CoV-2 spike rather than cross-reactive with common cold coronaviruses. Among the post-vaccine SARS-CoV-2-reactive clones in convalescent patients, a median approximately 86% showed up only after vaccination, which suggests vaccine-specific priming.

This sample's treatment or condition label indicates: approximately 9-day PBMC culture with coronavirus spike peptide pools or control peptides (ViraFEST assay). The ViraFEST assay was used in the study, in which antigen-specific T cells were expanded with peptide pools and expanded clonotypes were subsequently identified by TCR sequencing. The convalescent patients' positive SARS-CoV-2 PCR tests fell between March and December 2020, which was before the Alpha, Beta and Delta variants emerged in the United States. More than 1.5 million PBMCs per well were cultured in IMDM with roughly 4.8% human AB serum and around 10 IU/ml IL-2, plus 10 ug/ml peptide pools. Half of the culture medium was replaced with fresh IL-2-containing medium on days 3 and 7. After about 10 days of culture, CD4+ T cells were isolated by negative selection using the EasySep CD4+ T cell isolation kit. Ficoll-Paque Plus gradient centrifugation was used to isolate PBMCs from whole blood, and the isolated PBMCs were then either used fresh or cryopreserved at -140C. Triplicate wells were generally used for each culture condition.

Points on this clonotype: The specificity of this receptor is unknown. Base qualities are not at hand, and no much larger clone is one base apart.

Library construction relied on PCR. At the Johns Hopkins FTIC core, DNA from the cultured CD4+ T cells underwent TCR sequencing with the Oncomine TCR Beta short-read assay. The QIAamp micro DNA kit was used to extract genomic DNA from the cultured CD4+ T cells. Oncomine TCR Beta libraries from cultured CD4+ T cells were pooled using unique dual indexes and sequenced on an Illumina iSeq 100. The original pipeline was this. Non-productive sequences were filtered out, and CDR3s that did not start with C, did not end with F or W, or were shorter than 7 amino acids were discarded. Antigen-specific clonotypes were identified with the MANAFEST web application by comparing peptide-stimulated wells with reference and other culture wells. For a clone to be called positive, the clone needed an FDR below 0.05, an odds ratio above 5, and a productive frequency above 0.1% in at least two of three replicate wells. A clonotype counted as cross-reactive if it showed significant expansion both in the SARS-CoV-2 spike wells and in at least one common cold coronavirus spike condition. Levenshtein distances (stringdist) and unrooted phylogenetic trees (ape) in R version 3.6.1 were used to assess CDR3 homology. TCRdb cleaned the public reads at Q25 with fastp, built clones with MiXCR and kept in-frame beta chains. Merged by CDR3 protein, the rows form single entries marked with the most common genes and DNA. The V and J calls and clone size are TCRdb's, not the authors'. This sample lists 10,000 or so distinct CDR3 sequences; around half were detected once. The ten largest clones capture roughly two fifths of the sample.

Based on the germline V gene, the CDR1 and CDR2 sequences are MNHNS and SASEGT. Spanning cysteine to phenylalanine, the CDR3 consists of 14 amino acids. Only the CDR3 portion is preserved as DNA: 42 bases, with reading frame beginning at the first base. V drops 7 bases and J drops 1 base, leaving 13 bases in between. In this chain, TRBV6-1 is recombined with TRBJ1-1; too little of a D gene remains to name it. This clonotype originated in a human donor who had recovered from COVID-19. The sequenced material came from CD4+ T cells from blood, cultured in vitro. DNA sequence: TGTGCCAGCACCCAAGGACGGGGGAACACTGAAGCTTTCTTT. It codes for CASTQGRGNTEAFF.